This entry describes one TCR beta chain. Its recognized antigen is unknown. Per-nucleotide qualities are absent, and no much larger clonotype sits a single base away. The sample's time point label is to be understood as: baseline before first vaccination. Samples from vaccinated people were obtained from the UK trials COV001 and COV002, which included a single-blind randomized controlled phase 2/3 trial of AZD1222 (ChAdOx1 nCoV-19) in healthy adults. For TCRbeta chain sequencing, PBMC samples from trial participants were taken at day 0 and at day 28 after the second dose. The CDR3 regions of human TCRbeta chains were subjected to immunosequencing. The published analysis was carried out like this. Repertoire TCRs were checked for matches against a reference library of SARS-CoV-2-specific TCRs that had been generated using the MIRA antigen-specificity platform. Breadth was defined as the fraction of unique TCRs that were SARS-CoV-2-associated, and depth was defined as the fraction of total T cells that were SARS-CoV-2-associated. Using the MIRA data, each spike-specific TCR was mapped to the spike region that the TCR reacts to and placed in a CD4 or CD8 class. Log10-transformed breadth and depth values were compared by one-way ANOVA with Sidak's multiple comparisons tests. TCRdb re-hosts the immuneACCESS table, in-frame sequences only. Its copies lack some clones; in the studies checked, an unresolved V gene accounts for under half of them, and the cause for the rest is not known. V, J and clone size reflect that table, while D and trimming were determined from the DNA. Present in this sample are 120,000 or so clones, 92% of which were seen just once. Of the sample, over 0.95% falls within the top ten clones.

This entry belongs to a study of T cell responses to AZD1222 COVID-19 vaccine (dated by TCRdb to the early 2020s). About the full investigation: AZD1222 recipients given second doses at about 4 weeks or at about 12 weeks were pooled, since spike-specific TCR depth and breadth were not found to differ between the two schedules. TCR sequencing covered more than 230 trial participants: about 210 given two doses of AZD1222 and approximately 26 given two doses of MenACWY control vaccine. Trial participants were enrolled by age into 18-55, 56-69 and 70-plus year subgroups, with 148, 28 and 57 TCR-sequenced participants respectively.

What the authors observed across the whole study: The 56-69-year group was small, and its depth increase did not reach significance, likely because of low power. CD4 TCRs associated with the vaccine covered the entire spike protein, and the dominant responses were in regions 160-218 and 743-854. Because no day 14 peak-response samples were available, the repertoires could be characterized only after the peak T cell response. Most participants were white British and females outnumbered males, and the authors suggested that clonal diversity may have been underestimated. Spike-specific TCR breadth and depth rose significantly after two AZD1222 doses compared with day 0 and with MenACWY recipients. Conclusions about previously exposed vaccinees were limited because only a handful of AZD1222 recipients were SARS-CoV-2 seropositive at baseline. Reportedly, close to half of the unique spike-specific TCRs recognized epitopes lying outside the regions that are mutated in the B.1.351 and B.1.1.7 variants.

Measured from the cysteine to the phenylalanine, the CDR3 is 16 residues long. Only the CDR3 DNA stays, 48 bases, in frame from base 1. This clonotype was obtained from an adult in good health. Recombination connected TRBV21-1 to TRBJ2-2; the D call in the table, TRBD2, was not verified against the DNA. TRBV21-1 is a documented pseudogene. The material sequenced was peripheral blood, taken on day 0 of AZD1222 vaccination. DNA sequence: TGTGCCAGCAGCAGGGAGGGACGGTCGAACACCGGGGAGCTGTTTTTT. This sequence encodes CASSREGRSNTGELFF.